Presented here are 3 T cell receptor beta chains from one specimen sequenced in a study of shared clonotypes between healthy human individuals. Sequencing was performed with immunoSEQ multiplex PCR; in TCRdb, only in-frame clones are kept and a portion is missing. The data contain approximately 2.5 million clones, over 85% of them singletons. The sequenced material came from naive CD4+ T cells from PBMCs. As for subset: CD45RA+ positively selected. The receptors come from a man in his late teens or twenties in good health. Some clones in this sample may be carry-over from other donors' samples.

The CDR3: CASSESQATQYF. The CDR3 coding sequence is TGCGCCAGCAGTGAGTCGCAGGCGACCCAGTACTTC. The genes are TRBV10-2 and TRBJ2-5; D gene unclear. This CDR3 is built from 12 residues. V lost 0 bases, J lost 7 bases, and 6 bases lay in between. Germline CDR1 reads WSHSY; CDR2 reads SAAADI.

The genes are TRBV28 and TRBJ1-4, with 8 positions matching TRBD1. This CDR3 is 14 amino acids long. V dropped 5 bases and J dropped 13; count of bases not matched to a gene: 12. Germline lookup yields CDR1 MDHEN and CDR2 SYDVKM. The CDR3 region is CASSTRLQGGGLFF. The CDR3 DNA sequence: TGTGCCAGCAGTACAAGACTACAGGGGGGAGGACTGTTTTTT.

The chain joins TRBV2 to TRBJ1-5, with 8 positions matching TRBD1. CDR1 and CDR2 from the germline V gene are SNHLY and FYNNEI. The length of the CDR3 is 15 residues. The ends lost 4 bases at V and 6 bases at J; junction bases unmatched: 8. The CDR3 nucleotides are TGTGCCAGCAGTGCGGGACAGGTGGTGGGTCAGCCCCAGCATTTT. Protein sequence: CASSAGQVVGQPQHF.